This TCR beta chain was sequenced in a study of blood T cell repertoires in COVID-19. Across the whole study: Samples came from the United States, Italy and Spain, spanning acute and convalescent COVID-19. Sources were T cells, B-cell-depleted T cells, or PBMCs; the material itself was cDNA or gDNA.

In the authors' methods: From reference gene primer amplification, estimates of nucleated cell counts were derived. Produced via immunoSEQ multiplex PCR; TCRdb's table is partial and in-frame only. V, J and clone size are those of that table, while D and trimming were read from the DNA. The repertoire includes some 85,000 clones, approximately 90% of them detected once, and roughly 8.7% sits in the top ten. The trim removed 1 base at V and 5 bases at J, leaving 8 bases unmatched. CDR3 length equals 16 residues. Germline assignment: CDR1 KGHSH and CDR2 LQKENI. This chain joins TRBV18 and TRBJ1-5, with 7 bases aligning to TRBD1. The specimen sequenced was peripheral blood. The clonotype was recovered from a man between 50 and 59 years old with acute or convalescent COVID-19. The CDR3 sequence: CASSPRLQGPDQPQHF. CDR3 DNA sequence: TGTGCCAGCTCACCACGGTTACAGGGGCCCGATCAGCCCCAGCATTTT.